The 2 T cell receptor beta chains below were found in one sample sequenced in a study of T cells in Graves' hyperthyroidism and ophthalmopathy. The TCR beta CDR3 regions underwent amplification using RNA transcripts as the source. The primer set for the first-round RT-PCR of the TCR CDR3 was HTBI. MiXCR was run by TCRdb on the multiplex PCR reads, yielding one entry per CDR3 protein. This sample has roughly 290,000 distinct CDR3 sequences; about an eighth occur once, and the top ten carry about 8%. Material for sequencing was blood. The receptors originated from a woman aged 25 to 45 with Graves' hyperthyroidism that later progressed to Graves' ophthalmopathy.

The chain employs TRBV18 and TRBJ2-7, with 11 bases matching TRBD1. Germline V gene sequence: CDR1 KGHSH, CDR2 LQKENI. This CDR3 spans 14 amino acids. J lost 4 bases, V lost 3 bases, and 2 bases had no gene match. The CDR3 spells CASSPGQGDYEQYF. CDR3 sequence (DNA): TGTGCCAGCTCACCGGGACAGGGGGATTACGAGCAGTACTTC.

This chain joins TRBV30 and TRBJ2-1, with D uncertain. This CDR3 is built from 10 residues. Germline V CDR1 and CDR2: GTSNPN, SVGIG (reference sequence). V gave up 6 bases and J gave up 11 bases, with 11 bases separating them. The CDR3 here is CACQKAKQFF. In nucleotides, the CDR3 is TGTGCCTGCCAGAAGGCTAAGCAGTTCTTC.